The rows below give T cell receptor beta chains drawn from one sample of a study of blood T cell repertoires in COVID-19. The assay was immunoSEQ multiplex PCR, and TCRdb's table has in-frame clones only and misses some. Of 60,000 to 70,000 clones in the sample, 70% to 90% were seen once. The sample consisted of peripheral blood. These receptors all stem from a woman aged 60-75 years with acute or convalescent COVID-19. The CDR3 runs from the conserved cysteine through the conserved F or W. The D gene is left open where the match is weak. Expanded clones are given a class, and other clones once, few, many or no size at all.

D: TRBD1
size: -
V: TRBV6-5
J: TRBJ1-6
CDR3: CATTGDNSPLHF
DNA: TGTGCCACCACAGGGGACAATTCACCCCTCCACTTT

D: -
size: once
V: TRBV5-8
J: TRBJ2-3
CDR3: CASPGTLSTDTQYF
DNA: TGTGCCAGCCCCGGGACTTTGAGCACAGATACGCAGTATTTT

D: -
size: -
V: TRBV20-1
J: TRBJ1-6
CDR3: CSASRALLLDSPLHF
DNA: TGCAGTGCTAGTCGAGCATTACTTCTAGATTCACCCCTCCACTTT

D: TRBD1
size: once
V: TRBV7-6
J: TRBJ2-7
CDR3: CASTPGTGVIYEQYF
DNA: TGTGCCAGCACGCCCGGGACAGGGGTGATCTACGAGCAGTACTTC

D: TRBD2
size: -
V: TRBV2
J: TRBJ2-5
CDR3: CASYGGAPETQYF
DNA: TGTGCCAGCTACGGGGGGGCTCCAGAGACCCAGTACTTC

D: TRBD1
size: -
V: TRBV6-5
J: TRBJ2-1
CDR3: CASSYSQGVVNEQFF
DNA: TGTGCCAGCAGTTACTCACAGGGGGTAGTGAATGAGCAGTTCTTC

D: -
size: -
V: TRBV5-1
J: TRBJ2-2
CDR3: CASSSGHIGLGELFF
DNA: TGCGCCAGCAGCTCAGGCCACATCGGATTGGGGGAGCTGTTTTTT

D: TRBD1
size: -
V: TRBV2
J: TRBJ1-2
CDR3: CASSQGQGAGYGYTF
DNA: TGTGCCAGCAGTCAGGGACAGGGGGCTGGTTATGGCTACACCTTC

D: TRBD1
size: -
V: TRBV9
J: TRBJ2-5
CDR3: CASSSDRGGKTQYF
DNA: TGTGCCAGCAGCTCGGACAGGGGGGGAAAGACCCAGTACTTC

D: TRBD2
size: -
V: TRBV6-6
J: TRBJ2-2
CDR3: CASVASGSYGELFF
DNA: TGTGCCAGCGTAGCTAGCGGGAGTTACGGGGAGCTGTTTTTT

D: TRBD2
size: few
V: TRBV2
J: TRBJ2-2
CDR3: CASSELAGSSGELFF
DNA: TGTGCCAGCAGTGAGCTAGCGGGTAGTTCCGGGGAGCTGTTTTTT

D: TRBD1
size: -
V: TRBV18
J: TRBJ1-5
CDR3: CASSPGSTGGYRQPQHF
DNA: TGTGCCAGCTCACCTGGTTCAACAGGGGGCTATCGTCAGCCCCAGCATTTT

D: -
size: -
V: TRBV5-1
J: TRBJ1-5
CDR3: CASSSGGNQPQHF
DNA: TGCGCCAGCAGCTCAGGGGGCAATCAGCCCCAGCATTTT

D: TRBD1
size: -
V: TRBV18
J: TRBJ1-2
CDR3: CASSYGQGANYGYTF
DNA: TGTGCCAGCTCATACGGACAGGGGGCAAACTATGGCTACACCTTC

D: -
size: -
V: TRBV20-1
J: TRBJ2-1
CDR3: CSATGNEQFF
DNA: TGCAGTGCTACGGGGAATGAGCAGTTCTTC

D: TRBD1
size: -
V: TRBV27
J: TRBJ2-7
CDR3: CASSFGTGVTYEQYF
DNA: TGTGCCAGCAGTTTTGGGACAGGGGTTACGTACGAGCAGTACTTC

D: TRBD1
size: -
V: TRBV27
J: TRBJ1-1
CDR3: CASSFAGGLGTEAFF
DNA: TGTGCCAGCAGTTTTGCAGGGGGTCTGGGCACTGAAGCTTTCTTT

D: TRBD1
size: -
V: TRBV10-3
J: TRBJ1-1
CDR3: CATHDRVNTEAFF
DNA: TGTGCCACCCATGACAGGGTGAACACTGAAGCTTTCTTT

D: TRBD1
size: once
V: TRBV7-2
J: TRBJ1-5
CDR3: CASSLARTGGSNQPQHF
DNA: TGTGCCAGCAGCTTAGCGAGGACAGGGGGCAGCAATCAGCCCCAGCATTTT

D: TRBD2
size: -
V: TRBV18
J: TRBJ2-5
CDR3: CASSPERTSGGEETQYF
DNA: TGTGCCAGCTCACCCGAACGGACTAGCGGGGGGGAAGAGACCCAGTACTTC

D: TRBD1
size: once
V: TRBV29-1
J: TRBJ1-2
CDR3: CSVPGQGGRYGYTF
DNA: TGCAGCGTCCCCGGACAGGGCGGTAGATATGGCTACACCTTC

D: TRBD1
size: -
V: TRBV4-2
J: TRBJ2-7
CDR3: CASSPGQGTNEQYF
DNA: TGTGCCAGCAGCCCGGGACAGGGAACCAACGAGCAGTACTTC

D: -
size: once
V: TRBV6-5
J: TRBJ1-1
CDR3: CASSYQLLNTEAFF
DNA: TGTGCCAGCAGTTACCAACTACTGAACACTGAAGCTTTCTTT

D: TRBD1
size: -
V: TRBV25-1
J: TRBJ1-6
CDR3: CASSELAGGLSPLHF
DNA: TGTGCCAGCAGTGAATTGGCAGGGGGCTTGTCACCCCTCCACTTT

D: -
size: -
V: TRBV9
J: TRBJ1-3
CDR3: CASSVAPGEFLGNTIYF
DNA: TGTGCCAGCAGCGTAGCCCCGGGAGAGTTTCTTGGAAACACCATATATTTT

D: -
size: -
V: TRBV18
J: TRBJ1-1
CDR3: CASSPQGFSEAFF
DNA: TGTGCCAGCTCACCACAGGGGTTCTCTGAAGCTTTCTTT

D: TRBD1
size: -
V: TRBV7-8
J: TRBJ1-1
CDR3: CASSSTGGRLNTEAFF
DNA: TGTGCCAGCAGCTCAACAGGGGGCCGGTTGAACACTGAAGCTTTCTTT

D: TRBD2
size: few
V: TRBV5-1
J: TRBJ2-1
CDR3: CASSLPGLAGGPYNEQFF
DNA: TGCGCCAGCAGCTTGCCCGGACTAGCGGGGGGACCATACAATGAGCAGTTCTTC

D: -
size: -
V: TRBV30
J: TRBJ1-1
CDR3: CAWIRTANTEAFF
DNA: TGTGCCTGGATTAGGACAGCTAACACTGAAGCTTTCTTT

D: -
size: -
V: TRBV28
J: TRBJ2-5
CDR3: CASSLAYQETQYF
DNA: TGTGCCAGCAGTTTAGCGTACCAAGAGACCCAGTACTTC

D: TRBD1
size: -
V: TRBV7-2
J: TRBJ1-2
CDR3: CASSLTGRWDSLPYGYTF
DNA: TGTGCCAGCAGCTTAACTGGTCGGTGGGACAGTCTTCCCTATGGCTACACCTTC

D: -
size: -
V: TRBV27
J: TRBJ1-5
CDR3: CASSSLDTSQPQHF
DNA: TGTGCCAGCAGTTCCCTCGACACTAGTCAGCCCCAGCATTTT

D: TRBD2
size: -
V: TRBV5-1
J: TRBJ2-2
CDR3: CASSLEQRGGTNTGELFF
DNA: TGCGCCAGCAGCTTGGAACAGCGGGGGGGCACGAACACCGGGGAGCTGTTTTTT

D: TRBD1
size: -
V: TRBV29-1
J: TRBJ1-2
CDR3: CSVQKATGGGYTF
DNA: TGCAGCGTACAAAAAGCTACAGGGGGTGGCTACACCTTC